This T cell receptor beta chain came from a study of cytotoxic CD8 clonotypes in ibrutinib-treated CLL. Across the whole study: Among the samples, the mean was roughly 280,000 productive templates and over 90,000 productive rearrangements. Study-level findings and limits: The public clonotypes identified were infrequent and showed contraction or stability on treatment. Clonality (at baseline) was higher than in age-matched healthy donors and tracked circulating CD8+ T-cell counts. Before falling back toward baseline at progression, clonality had risen at the time of ibrutinib response.

The CDR3 totals 14 residues. The V and J ends lost 5 bases and 6 bases respectively, with 14 bases between them. The V gene's germline CDR1 is SEHNR and CDR2 FQNEAQ (reference sequence). Note on this clone: Its target is not known.

TCRdb's copy holds only in-frame clones and misses some; the assay was immunoSEQ multiplex PCR. The table shows approximately 200,000 clones, with approximately 72% occurring only once. The sample here was PBMCs, taken after 24 months of ibrutinib treatment. This TCR derives from a human donor with chronic lymphocytic leukemia. V is TRBV7-9 and J is TRBJ1-5; no clear D gene. Here the CDR3 DNA reads TGTGCCAGCAGCCAAGATAGGGCGGGTCAGCCCCAGCATTTT. Translating it yields CASSQDRAGQPQHF.